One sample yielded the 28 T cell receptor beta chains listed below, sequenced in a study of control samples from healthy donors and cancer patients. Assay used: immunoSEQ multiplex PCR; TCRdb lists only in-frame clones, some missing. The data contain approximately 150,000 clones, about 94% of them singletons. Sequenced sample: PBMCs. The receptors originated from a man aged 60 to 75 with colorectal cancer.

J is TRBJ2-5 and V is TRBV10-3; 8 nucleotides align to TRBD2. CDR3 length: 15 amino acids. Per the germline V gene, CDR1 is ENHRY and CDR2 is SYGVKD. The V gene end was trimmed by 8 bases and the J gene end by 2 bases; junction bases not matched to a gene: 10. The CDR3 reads CAIPTRLAFQETQYF. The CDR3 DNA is TGTGCCATCCCCACGAGACTAGCGTTTCAAGAGACCCAGTACTTC.

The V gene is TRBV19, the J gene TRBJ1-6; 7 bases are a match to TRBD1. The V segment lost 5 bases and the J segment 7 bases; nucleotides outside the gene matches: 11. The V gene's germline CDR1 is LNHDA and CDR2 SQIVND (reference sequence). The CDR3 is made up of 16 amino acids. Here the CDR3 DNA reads TGTGCCAGTAGTTCGACAGGGACGATTTACAATTCACCCCTCCACTTT. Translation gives CASSSTGTIYNSPLHF.

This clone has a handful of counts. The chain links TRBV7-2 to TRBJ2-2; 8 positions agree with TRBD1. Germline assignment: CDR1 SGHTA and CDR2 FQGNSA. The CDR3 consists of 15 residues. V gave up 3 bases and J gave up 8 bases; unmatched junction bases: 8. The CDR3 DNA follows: TGTGCCAGCAGCTTGAAGACAGGGGCGGAGGGGGAGCTGTTTTTT. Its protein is CASSLKTGAEGELFF. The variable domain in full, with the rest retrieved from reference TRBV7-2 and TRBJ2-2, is GAGVSQSPSNKVTEKGKDVELRCDPISGHTALYWYRQSLGQGLEFLIYFQGNSAPDKSGLPSDRFSAERTGGSVSTLTIQRTQQEDSAVYLCASSLKTGAEGELFFGEGSRLTVL.

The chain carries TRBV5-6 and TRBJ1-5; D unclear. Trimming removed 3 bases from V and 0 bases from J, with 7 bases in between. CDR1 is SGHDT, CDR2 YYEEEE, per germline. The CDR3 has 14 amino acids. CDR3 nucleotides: TGTGCCAGCAGCTATCAGAATAGCAATCAGCCCCAGCATTTT. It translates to CASSYQNSNQPQHF.

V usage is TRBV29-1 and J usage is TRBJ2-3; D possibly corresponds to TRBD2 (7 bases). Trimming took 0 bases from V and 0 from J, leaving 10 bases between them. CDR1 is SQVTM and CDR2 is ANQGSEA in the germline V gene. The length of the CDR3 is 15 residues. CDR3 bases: TGCAGCGTTGAAGAGGGGGGGCTAAGCACAGATACGCAGTATTTT. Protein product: CSVEEGGLSTDTQYF.

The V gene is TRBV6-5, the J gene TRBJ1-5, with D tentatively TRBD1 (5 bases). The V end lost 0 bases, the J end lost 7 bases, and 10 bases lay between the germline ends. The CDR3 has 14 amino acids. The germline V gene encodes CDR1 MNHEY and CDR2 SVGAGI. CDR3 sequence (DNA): TGTGCCAGCAGTTACTCGATCGGGGGACAGCCCCAGCATTTT. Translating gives CASSYSIGGQPQHF.

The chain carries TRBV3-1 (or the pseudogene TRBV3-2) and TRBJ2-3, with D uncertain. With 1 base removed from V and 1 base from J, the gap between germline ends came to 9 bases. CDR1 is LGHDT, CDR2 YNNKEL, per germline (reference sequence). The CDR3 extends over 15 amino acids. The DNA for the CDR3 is TGTGCCAGCAGCCAAGCGTTCTCTCGCACAGATACGCAGTATTTT. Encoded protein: CASSQAFSRTDTQYF.

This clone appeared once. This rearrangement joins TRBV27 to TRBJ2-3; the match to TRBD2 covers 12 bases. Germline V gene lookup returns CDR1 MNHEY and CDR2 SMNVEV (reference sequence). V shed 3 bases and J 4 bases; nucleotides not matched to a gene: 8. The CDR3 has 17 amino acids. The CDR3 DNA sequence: TGTGCCAGCAGTTTGTCGGCTAGCGGGGGGGCTGCAGATACGCAGTATTTT. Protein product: CASSLSASGGAADTQYF.

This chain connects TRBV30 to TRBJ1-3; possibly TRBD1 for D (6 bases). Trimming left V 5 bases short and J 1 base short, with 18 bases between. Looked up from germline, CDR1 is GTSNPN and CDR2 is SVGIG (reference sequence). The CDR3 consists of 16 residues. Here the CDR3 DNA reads TGTGCCTGGCTACCCTTTGGGGGGCTGTCTGGAAACACCATATATTTT. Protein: CAWLPFGGLSGNTIYF.

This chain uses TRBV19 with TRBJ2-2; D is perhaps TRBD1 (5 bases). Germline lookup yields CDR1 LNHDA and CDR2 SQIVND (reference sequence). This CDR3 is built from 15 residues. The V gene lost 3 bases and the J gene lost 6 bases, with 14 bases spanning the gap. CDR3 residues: CASSIQRGRAGELFF. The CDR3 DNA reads TGTGCCAGTAGTATTCAAAGGGGCCGGGCCGGGGAGCTGTTTTTT.

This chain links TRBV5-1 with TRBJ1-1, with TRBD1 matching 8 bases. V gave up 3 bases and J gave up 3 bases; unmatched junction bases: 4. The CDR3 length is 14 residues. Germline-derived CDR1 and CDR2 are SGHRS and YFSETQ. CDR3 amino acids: CASSSDRGDTEAFF. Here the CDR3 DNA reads TGCGCCAGCAGCTCTGACAGGGGCGACACTGAAGCTTTCTTT.

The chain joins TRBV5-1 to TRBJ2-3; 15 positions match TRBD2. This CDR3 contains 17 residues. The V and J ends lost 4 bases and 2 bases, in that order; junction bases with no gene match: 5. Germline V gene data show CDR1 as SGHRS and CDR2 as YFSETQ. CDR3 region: CASSTWTSGGATDTQYF. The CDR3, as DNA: TGCGCCAGCAGCACCTGGACTAGCGGGGGGGCCACAGATACGCAGTATTTT.

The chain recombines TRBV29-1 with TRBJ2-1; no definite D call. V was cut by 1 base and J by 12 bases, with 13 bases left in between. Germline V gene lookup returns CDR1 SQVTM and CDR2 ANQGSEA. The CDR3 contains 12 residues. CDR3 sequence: CSVEGVNGWQFF. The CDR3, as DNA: TGCAGCGTTGAAGGGGTCAATGGTTGGCAGTTCTTC.

The CDR3 protein is CASSLAFDTEAFF. The CDR3 coding sequence is TGTGCCAGCAGCTTAGCGTTTGACACTGAAGCTTTCTTT. This chain uses TRBV7-2 with TRBJ1-1; D remains unclear. The V gene lost 0 bases and the J gene lost 3 bases, with 5 bases spanning the gap. The CDR3 covers 13 residues. Germline V lookup: CDR1 SGHTA, CDR2 FQGNSA.

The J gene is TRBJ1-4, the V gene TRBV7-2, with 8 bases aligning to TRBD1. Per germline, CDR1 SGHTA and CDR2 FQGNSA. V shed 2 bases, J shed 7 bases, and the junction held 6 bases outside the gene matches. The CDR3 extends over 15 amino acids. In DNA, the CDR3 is TGTGCCAGCAGCTTAAACAGGGGGGAGGGTGAAAAACTGTTTTTT. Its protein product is CASSLNRGEGEKLFF.

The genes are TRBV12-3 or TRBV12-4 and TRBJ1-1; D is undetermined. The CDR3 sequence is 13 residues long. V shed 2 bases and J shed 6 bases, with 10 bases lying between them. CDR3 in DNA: TGTGCCAGCAGTTTACCGCGAACCGCTGAAGCTTTCTTT. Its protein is CASSLPRTAEAFF.

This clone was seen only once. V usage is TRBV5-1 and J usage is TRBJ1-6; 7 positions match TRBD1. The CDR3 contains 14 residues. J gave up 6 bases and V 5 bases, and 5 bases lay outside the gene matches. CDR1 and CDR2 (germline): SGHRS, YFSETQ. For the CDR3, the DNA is TGCGCCAGCAGGCCTAGGGACAGTAATTCACCCCTCCACTTT. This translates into CASRPRDSNSPLHF.

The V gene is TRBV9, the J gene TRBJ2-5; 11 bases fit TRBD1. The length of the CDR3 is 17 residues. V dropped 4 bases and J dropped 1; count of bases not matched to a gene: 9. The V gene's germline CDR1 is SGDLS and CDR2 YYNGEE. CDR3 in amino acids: CASSPGQGALGQETQYF. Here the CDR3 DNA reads TGTGCCAGCAGCCCTGGACAGGGGGCGTTGGGCCAAGAGACCCAGTACTTC.

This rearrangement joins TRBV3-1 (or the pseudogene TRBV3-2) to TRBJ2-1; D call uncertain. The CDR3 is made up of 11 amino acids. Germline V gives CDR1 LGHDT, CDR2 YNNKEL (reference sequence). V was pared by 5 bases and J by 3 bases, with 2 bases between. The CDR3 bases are TGTGCCAGCAGCTACTACAATGAGCAGTTCTTC. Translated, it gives CASSYYNEQFF.

This CDR3 is CASSMGLAGKETQYF. The CDR3 DNA is TGTGCCAGCAGCATGGGACTAGCGGGGAAAGAGACCCAGTACTTC. This rearrangement joins TRBV9 to TRBJ2-5; 13 bases align to TRBD2. Trimming took 4 bases from V and 3 from J; bases not matched to a gene: 3. The CDR3 contains 15 residues. From germline, CDR1 is SGDLS and CDR2 YYNGEE.

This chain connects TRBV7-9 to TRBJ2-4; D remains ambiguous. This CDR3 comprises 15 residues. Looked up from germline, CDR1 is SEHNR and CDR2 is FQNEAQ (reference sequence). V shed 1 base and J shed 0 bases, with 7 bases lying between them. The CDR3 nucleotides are TGTGCCAGCAGCTTAGTCGTGGGAGCCAAAAACATTCAGTACTTC. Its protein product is CASSLVVGAKNIQYF.

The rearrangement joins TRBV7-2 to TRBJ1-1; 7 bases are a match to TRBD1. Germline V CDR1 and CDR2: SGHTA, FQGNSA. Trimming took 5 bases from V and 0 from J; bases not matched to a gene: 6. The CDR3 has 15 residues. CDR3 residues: CASSPAGTVNTEAFF. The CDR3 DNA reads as TGTGCCAGCAGCCCCGCCGGGACAGTGAACACTGAAGCTTTCTTT.

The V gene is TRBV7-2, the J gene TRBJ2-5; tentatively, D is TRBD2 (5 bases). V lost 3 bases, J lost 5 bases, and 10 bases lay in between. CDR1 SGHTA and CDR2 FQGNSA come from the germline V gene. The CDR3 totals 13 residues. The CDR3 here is CASSFSGGETQYF. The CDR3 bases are TGTGCCAGCAGCTTTTCAGGAGGCGAGACCCAGTACTTC.

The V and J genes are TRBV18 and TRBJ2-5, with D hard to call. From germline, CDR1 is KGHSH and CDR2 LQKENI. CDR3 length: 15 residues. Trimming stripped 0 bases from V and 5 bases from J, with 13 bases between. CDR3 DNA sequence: TGTGCCAGCTCACCACCTTCTGGGCAAAAGGAGACCCAGTACTTC. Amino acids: CASSPPSGQKETQYF.

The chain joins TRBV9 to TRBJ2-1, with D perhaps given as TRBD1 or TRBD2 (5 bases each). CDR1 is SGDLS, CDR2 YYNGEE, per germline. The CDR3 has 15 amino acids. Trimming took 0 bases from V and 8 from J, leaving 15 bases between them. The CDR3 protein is CASSVDRGAWDEQFF. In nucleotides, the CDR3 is TGTGCCAGCAGCGTAGATAGAGGGGCTTGGGATGAGCAGTTCTTC.

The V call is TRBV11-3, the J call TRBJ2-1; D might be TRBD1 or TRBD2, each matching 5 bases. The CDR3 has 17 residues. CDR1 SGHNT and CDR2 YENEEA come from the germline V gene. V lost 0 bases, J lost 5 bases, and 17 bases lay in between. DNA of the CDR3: TGTGCCAGCAGCTTAGAGGGACGGCTTTCCGTGGACAATGAGCAGTTCTTC. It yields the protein CASSLEGRLSVDNEQFF. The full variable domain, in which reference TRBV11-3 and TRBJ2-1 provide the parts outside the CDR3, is EAGVVQSPRYKIIEKKQPVAFWCNPISGHNTLYWYLQNLGQGPELLIRYENEEAVDDSQLPKDRFSAERLKGVDSTLKIQPAELGDSAVYLCASSLEGRLSVDNEQFFGPGTRLTVL.

The DNA for the CDR3 is TGCGCCAGCAGGAACAGGGGGTTGGGAACAGATACGCAGTATTTT. This sequence encodes CASRNRGLGTDTQYF. The V gene is TRBV10-2, the J gene TRBJ2-3, with 8 bases matching TRBD1. In germline, CDR1 is WSHSY, CDR2 SAAADI. The CDR3 is 15 amino acids. The V segment lost 6 bases and the J segment 3 bases; nucleotides outside the gene matches: 8.

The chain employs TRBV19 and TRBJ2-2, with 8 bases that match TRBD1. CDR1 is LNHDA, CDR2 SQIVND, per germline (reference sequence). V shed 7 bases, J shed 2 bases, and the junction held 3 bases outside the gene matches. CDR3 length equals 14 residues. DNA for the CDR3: TGTGCCAGTACGCAGGGGGCAAACACCGGGGAGCTGTTTTTT. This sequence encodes CASTQGANTGELFF.